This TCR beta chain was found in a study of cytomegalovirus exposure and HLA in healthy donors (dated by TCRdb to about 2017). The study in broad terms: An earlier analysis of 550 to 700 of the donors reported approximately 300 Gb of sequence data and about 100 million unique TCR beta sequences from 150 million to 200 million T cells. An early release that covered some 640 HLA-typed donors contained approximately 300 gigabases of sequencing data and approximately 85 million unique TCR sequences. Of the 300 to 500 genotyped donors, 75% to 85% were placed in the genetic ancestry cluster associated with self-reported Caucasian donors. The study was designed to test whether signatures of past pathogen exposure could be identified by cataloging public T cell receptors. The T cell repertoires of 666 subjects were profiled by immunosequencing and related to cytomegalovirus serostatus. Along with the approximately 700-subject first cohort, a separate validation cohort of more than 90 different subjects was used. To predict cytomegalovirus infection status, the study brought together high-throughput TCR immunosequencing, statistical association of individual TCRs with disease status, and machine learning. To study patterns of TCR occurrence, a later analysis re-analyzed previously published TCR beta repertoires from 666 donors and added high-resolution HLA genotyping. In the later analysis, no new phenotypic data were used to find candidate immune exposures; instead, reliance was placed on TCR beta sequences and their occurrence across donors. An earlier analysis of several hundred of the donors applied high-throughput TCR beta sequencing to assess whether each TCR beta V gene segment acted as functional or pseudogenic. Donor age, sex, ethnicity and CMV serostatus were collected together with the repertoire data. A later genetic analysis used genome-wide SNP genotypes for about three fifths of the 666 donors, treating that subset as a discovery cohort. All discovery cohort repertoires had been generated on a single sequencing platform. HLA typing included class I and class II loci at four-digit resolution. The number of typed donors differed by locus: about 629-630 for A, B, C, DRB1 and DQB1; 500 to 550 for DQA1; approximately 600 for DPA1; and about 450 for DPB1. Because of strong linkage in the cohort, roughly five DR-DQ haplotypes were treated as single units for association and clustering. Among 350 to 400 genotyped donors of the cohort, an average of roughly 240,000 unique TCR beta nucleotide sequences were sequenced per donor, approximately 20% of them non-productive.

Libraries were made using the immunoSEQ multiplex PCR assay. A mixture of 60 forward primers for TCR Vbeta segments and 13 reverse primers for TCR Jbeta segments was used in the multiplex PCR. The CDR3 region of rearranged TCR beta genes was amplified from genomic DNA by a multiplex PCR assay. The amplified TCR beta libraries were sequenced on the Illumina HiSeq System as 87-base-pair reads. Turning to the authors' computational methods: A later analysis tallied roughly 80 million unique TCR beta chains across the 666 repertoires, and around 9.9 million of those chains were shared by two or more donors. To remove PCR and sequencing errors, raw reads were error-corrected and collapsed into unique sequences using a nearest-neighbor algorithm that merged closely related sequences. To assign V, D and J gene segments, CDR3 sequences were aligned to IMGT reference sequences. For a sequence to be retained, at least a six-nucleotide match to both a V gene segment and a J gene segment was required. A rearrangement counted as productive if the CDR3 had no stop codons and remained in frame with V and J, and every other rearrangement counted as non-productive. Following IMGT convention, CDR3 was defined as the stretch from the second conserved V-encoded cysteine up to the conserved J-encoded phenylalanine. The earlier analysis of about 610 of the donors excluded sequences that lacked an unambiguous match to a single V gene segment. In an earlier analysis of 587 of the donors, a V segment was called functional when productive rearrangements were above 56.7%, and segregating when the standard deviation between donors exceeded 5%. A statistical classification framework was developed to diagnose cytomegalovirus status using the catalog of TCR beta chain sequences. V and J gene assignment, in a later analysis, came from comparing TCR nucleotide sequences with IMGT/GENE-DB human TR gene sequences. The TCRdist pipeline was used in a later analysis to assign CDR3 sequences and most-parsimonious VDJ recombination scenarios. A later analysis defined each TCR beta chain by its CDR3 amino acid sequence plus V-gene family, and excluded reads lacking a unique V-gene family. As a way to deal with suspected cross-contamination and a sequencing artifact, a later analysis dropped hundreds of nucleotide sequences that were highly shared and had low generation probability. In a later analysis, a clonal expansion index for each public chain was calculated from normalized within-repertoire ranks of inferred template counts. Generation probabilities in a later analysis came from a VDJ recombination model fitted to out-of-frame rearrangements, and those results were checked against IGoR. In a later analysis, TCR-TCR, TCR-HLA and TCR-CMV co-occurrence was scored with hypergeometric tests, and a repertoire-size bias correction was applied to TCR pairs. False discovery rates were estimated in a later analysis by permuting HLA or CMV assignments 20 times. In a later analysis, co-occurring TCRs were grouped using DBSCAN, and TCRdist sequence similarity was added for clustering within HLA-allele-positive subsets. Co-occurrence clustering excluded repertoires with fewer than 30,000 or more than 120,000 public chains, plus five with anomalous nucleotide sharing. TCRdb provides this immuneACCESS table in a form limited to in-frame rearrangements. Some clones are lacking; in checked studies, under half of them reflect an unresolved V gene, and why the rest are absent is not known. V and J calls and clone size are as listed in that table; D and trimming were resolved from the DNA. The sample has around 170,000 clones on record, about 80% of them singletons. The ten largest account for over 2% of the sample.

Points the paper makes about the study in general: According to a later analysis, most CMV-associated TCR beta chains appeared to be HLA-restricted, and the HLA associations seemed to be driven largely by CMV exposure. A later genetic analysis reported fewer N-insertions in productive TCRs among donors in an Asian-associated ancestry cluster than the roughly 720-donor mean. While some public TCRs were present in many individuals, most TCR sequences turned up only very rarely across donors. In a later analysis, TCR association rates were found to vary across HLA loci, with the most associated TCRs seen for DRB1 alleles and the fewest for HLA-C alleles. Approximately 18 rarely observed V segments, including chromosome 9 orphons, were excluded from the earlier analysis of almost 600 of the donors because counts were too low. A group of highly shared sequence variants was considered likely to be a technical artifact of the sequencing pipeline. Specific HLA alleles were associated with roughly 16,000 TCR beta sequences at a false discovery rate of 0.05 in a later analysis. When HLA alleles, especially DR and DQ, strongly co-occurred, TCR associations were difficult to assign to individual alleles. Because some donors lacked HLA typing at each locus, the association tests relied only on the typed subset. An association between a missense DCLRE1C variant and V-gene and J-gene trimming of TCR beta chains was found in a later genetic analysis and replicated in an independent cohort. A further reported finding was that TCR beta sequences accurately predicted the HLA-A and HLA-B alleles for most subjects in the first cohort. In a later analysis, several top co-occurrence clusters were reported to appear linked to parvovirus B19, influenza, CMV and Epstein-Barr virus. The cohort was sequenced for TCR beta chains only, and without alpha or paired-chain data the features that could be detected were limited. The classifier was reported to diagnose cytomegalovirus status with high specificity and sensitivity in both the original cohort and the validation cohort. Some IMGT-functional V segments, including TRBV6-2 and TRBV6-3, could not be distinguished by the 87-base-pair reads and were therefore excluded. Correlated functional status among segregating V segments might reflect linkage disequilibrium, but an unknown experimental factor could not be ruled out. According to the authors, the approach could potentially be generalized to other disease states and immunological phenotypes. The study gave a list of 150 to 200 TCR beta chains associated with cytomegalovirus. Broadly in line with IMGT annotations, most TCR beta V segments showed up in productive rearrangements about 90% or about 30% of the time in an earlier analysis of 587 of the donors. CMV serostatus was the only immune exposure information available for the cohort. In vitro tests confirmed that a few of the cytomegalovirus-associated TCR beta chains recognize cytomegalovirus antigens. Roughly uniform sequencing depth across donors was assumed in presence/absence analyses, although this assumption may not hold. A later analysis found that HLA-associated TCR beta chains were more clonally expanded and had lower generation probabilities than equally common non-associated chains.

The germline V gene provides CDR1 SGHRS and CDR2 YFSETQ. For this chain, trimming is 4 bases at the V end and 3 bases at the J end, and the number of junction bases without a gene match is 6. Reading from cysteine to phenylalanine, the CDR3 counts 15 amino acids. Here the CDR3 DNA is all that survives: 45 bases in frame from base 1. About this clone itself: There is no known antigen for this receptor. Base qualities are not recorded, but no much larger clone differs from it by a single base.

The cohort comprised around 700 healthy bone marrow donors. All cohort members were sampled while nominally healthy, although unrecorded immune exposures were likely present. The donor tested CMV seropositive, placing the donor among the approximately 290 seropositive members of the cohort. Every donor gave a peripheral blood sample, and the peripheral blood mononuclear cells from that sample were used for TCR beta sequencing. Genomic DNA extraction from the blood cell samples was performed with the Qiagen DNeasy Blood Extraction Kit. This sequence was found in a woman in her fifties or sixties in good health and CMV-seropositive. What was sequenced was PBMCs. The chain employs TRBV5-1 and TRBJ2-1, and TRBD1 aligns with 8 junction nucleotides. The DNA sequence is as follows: TGCGCCAGCAGCCCTGGGACAGGAGTCTACAATGAGCAGTTCTTC. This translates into CASSPGTGVYNEQFF.